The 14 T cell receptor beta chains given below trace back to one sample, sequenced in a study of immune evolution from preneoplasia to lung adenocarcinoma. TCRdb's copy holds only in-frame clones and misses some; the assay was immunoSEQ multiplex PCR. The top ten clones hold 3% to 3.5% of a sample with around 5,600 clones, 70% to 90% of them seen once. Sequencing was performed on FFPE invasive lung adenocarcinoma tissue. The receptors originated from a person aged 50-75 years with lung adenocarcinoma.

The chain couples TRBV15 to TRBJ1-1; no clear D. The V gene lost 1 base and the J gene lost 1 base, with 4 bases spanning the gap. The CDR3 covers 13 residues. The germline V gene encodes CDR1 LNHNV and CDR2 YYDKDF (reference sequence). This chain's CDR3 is CATSRGGNTEAFF. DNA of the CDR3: TGTGCCACCAGCAGAGGCGGGAACACTGAAGCTTTCTTT.

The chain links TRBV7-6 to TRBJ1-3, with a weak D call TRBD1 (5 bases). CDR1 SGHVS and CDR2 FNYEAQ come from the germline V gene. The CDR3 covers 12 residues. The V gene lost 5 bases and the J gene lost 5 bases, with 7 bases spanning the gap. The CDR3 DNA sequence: TGTGCCAGCAGCCCGGACAGAAACACCATATATTTT. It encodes CASSPDRNTIYF.

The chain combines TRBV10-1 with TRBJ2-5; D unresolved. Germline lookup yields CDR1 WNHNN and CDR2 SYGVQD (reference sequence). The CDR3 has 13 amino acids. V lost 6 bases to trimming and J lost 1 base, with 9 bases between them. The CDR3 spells CASRDGTQETQYF. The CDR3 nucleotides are TGCGCCAGCAGGGACGGAACCCAAGAGACCCAGTACTTC.

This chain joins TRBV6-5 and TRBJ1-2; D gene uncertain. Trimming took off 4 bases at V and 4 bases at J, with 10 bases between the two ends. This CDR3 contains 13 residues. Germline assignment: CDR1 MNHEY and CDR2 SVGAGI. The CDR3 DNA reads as TGTGCCAGCAGTTGCCAGAGCTGCTATGGCTACACCTTC. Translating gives CASSCQSCYGYTF.

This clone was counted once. CDR3 amino acids: CASSQRTQIQETQYF. The CDR3 DNA follows: TGTGCCAGCAGCCAACGGACGCAAATCCAAGAGACCCAGTACTTC. V usage is TRBV14 and J usage is TRBJ2-5, with D unresolved. Germline V lookup: CDR1 SGHDN, CDR2 FVKESK. Between the trimmed V and J ends, which lost 2 bases and 1 base, there was a span of 11 bases. The CDR3 totals 15 residues. Full variable domain (remainder filled in from reference TRBV14 and TRBJ2-5): EAGVTQFPSHSVIEKGQTVTLRCDPISGHDNLYWYRRVMGKEIKFLLHFVKESKQDESGMPNNRFLAERTGGTYSTLKVQPAELEDSGVYFCASSQRTQIQETQYFGPGTRLLVL.

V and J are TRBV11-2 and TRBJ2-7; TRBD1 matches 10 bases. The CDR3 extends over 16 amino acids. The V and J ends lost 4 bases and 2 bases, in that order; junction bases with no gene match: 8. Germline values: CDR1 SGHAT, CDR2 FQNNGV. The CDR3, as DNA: TGTGCCAGCAGCTCCTTCTCAGGACAGGGGGCCTACGAGCAGTACTTC. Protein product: CASSSFSGQGAYEQYF.

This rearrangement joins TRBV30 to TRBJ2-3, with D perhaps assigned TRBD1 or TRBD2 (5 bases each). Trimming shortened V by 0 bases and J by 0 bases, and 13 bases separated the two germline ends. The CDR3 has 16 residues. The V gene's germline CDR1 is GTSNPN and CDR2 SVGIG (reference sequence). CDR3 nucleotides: TGTGCCTGGAGTGTCCGGGGACGATCTAGCACAGATACGCAGTATTTT. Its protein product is CAWSVRGRSSTDTQYF.

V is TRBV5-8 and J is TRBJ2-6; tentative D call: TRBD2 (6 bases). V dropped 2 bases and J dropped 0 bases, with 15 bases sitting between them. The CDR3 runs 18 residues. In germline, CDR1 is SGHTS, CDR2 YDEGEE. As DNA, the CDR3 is TGTGCCAGCAGCTTCTCGGGGGATGCCAACTCTGGGGCCAACGTCCTGACTTTC. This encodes CASSFSGDANSGANVLTF.

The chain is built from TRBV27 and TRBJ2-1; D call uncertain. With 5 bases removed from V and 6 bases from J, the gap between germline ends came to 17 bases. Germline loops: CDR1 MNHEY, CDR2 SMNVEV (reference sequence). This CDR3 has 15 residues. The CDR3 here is CASSLGLVVANEQFF. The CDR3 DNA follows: TGTGCCAGCAGTCTCGGGCTAGTTGTGGCCAATGAGCAGTTCTTC.

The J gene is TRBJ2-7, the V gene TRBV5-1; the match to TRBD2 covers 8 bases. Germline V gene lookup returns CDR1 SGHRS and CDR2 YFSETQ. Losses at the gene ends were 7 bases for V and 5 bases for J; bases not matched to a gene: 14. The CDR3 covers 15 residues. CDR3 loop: CASSRQTSAVHEQYF. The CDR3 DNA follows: TGCGCCAGCTCCCGCCAGACTAGCGCGGTCCACGAGCAGTACTTC.

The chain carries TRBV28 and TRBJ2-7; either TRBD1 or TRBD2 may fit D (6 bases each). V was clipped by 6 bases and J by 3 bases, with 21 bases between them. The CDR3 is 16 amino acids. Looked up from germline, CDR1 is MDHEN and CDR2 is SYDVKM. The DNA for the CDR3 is TGTGCCAGCAGCACCAAGACCAAGGGGGGAGGCTACGAGCAGTACTTC. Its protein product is CASSTKTKGGGYEQYF.

CDR3 sequence: CASSLEGRGLAFF. The CDR3 DNA is TGTGCCAGCAGCTTAGAGGGGAGGGGGCTAGCTTTCTTT. This rearrangement joins TRBV7-9 to TRBJ1-1; TRBD1 matches 7 bases. The J segment lost 10 bases and the V segment lost 1 base, leaving 6 bases of the junction unmatched. Germline V gives CDR1 SEHNR, CDR2 FQNEAQ (reference sequence). The CDR3 is made up of 13 amino acids. Full variable domain (rest looked up from reference TRBV7-9 and TRBJ1-1): DTGVSQNPRHKITKRGQNVTFRCDPISEHNRLYWYRQTLGQGPEFLTYFQNEAQLEKSRLLSDRFSAERPKGSFSTLEIQRTEQGDSAMYLCASSLEGRGLAFFGQGTRLTVV.

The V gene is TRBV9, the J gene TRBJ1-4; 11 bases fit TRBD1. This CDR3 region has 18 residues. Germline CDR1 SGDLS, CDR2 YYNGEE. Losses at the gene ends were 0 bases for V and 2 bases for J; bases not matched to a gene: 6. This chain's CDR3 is CASSVGSGTGGTNEKLFF. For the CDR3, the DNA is TGTGCCAGCAGCGTAGGTTCCGGGACAGGGGGTACTAATGAAAAACTGTTTTTT.

Here the CDR3 reads CASSFPAGRAWDTEAFF. The CDR3 nucleotides are TGTGCCAGCAGTTTTCCGGCGGGCAGGGCATGGGACACTGAAGCTTTCTTT. This chain links TRBV28 with TRBJ1-1, with a weak D call TRBD1 (5 bases). Germline assignment: CDR1 MDHEN and CDR2 SYDVKM. The CDR3 length is 17 residues. Deletions cut 3 bases from V and 3 bases from J, with 20 bases between.